A single sample is the source of the 9 T cell receptor beta chains below, sequenced in a study of vaccination and CD4 T cells after COVID-19. Their antigen targets remain unknown. Described treatment: 10-day PBMC culture with coronavirus spike peptide pools or control peptides (ViraFEST assay). The Oncomine TCR Beta short-read assay was applied to DNA of cultured CD4+ T cells. TCRdb processed the PCR reads anew with MiXCR; each CDR3 protein has one entry. Here the sample spans 15,000 to 20,000 distinct CDR3 sequences, around 70% being singletons. The specimen sequenced was CD4+ T cells from blood, cultured in vitro. The receptor source for this set is a human donor who had recovered from COVID-19.

This chain links TRBV10-1 with TRBJ2-2; no firm D call. Germline lookup yields CDR1 WNHNN and CDR2 SYGVQD (reference sequence). V shed 5 bases and J shed 3 bases, with 4 bases lying between them. The CDR3 consists of 12 residues. In DNA form, the CDR3 reads TGCGCCAGCAGTACATACACCGGGGAGCTGTTTTTT. Its protein product is CASSTYTGELFF.

V usage is TRBV28 and J usage is TRBJ1-5; possibly TRBD1 for D (6 bases). The CDR3 sequence is 13 residues long. Germline CDR1 and CDR2: MDHEN and SYDVKM. V was shortened by 8 bases and J by 9 bases, with 17 bases between the two germline ends. The CDR3 is CASATGLVSPQHF. As DNA, the CDR3 is TGTGCCAGCGCTACAGGGTTAGTTTCGCCCCAGCATTTT.

The CDR3 protein is CAWSQGLNTEAFF. Written as DNA, the CDR3 is TGTGCCTGGTCCCAGGGCCTGAACACTGAAGCTTTCTTT. The chain joins TRBV30 to TRBJ1-1; possible D gene TRBD1, 5 bases. Germline V gene data show CDR1 as GTSNPN and CDR2 as SVGIG (reference sequence). Trimming left V 5 bases short and J 0 bases short, with 10 bases between. This CDR3 spans 13 amino acids.

This clonotype was seen a handful of times. The chain links TRBV20-1 to TRBJ1-5; 7 positions agree with TRBD1. J gave up 4 bases and V 0 bases, and 12 bases lay outside the gene matches. Germline V lookup: CDR1 DFQATT, CDR2 SNEGSKA (reference sequence). This CDR3 comprises 17 residues. The CDR3 spells CSARDPGRGLRNQPQHF. The CDR3 nucleotides are TGCAGTGCTAGAGACCCCGGGAGGGGGCTGAGAAATCAGCCCCAGCATTTT.

J is TRBJ2-7 and V is TRBV7-9; 7 positions agree with TRBD1. CDR3 length: 16 amino acids. Germline CDR1 is SEHNR and CDR2 is FQNEAQ (reference sequence). V lost 2 bases and J lost 3; bases outside the gene matches: 10. The CDR3 sequence is CASSLSQGYENYEQYF. In nucleotides, the CDR3 is TGTGCCAGCAGCTTATCACAGGGGTATGAGAACTACGAGCAGTACTTC.

V usage is TRBV15 and J usage is TRBJ1-6; D is unclear. CDR3 size: 13 residues. Germline assignment: CDR1 LNHNV and CDR2 YYDKDF (reference sequence). V shed 1 base and J shed 5 bases, with 3 bases lying between them. The CDR3 here is CATSRGNNSPLHF. The CDR3 DNA reads as TGTGCCACCAGCAGAGGGAATAATTCACCCCTCCACTTT.

In its sample, this clonotype was seen once. This sequence joins TRBV10-3 and TRBJ1-2, with D hard to call. V was pared by 2 bases and J by 7 bases, with 17 bases between. The germline gives CDR1 ENHRY, CDR2 SYGVKD. CDR3 length equals 15 residues. The CDR3 region has the DNA TGTGCCATCAGTGAGACGCCCGGCGGCCCCCCTGGCTACACCTTC. This codes for CAISETPGGPPGYTF.

This clonotype has only a few counts. This chain joins TRBV6-1 and TRBJ1-1; perhaps TRBD1 as D (5 bases). The CDR3 length is 13 residues. Germline CDR1 is MNHNS and CDR2 is SASEGT. Between the trimmed V and J ends, which lost 7 bases and 0 bases, there was a span of 9 bases. In DNA, the CDR3 is TGTGCCAGCAATAAGGGGATGAACACTGAAGCTTTCTTT. Translation gives CASNKGMNTEAFF.

The chain joins TRBV15 to TRBJ2-5; 14 bases agree with TRBD2. Germline V gives CDR1 LNHNV, CDR2 YYDKDF (reference sequence). The CDR3 has 18 residues. The ends lost 1 base at V and 3 bases at J; junction bases unmatched: 7. The chain's CDR3 is CATSRARTSGRLEETQYF. The CDR3 region has the DNA TGTGCCACCAGCAGAGCCAGGACTAGCGGGAGGTTAGAAGAGACCCAGTACTTC. Combining the CDR3 with reference TRBV15 and TRBJ2-5 gives the whole variable domain DAMVIQNPRYQVTQFGKPVTLSCSQTLNHNVMYWYQQKSSQAPKLLFHYYDKDFNNEADTPDNFQSRRPNTSFCFLDIRSPGLGDTAMYLCATSRARTSGRLEETQYFGPGTRLLVL.